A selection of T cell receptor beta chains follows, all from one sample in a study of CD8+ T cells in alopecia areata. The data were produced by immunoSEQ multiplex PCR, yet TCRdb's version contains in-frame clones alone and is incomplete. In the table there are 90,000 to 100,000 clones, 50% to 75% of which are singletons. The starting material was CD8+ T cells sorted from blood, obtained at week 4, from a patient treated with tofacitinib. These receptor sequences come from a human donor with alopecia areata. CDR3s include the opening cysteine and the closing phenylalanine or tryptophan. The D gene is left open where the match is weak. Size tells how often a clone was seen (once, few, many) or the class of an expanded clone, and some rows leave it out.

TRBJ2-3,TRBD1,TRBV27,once,TGTGCCAGCAGTGACGGACAGGGCGAAGATACGCAGTATTTT,CASSDGQGEDTQYF
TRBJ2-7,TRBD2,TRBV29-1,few,TGCAGCGCCGTGGGGGAGCGGGACTACGAGCAGTACTTC,CSAVGERDYEQYF
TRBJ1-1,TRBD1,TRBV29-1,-,TGCAGCGTTGAAGGAGGACAGGCTTTCGCTGAAGCTTTCTTT,CSVEGGQAFAEAFF
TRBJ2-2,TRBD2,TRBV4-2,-,TGTGCCAGCAGCCAAGACTGGGCGGGAGGTGTAAACGGGGAGCTGTTTTTT,CASSQDWAGGVNGELFF
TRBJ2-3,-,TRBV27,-,TGTGCCAGCAGTTTATCGGGCGGGGTAGATACGCAGTATTTT,CASSLSGGVDTQYF
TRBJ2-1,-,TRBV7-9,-,TGTGCCAGCAGCCCGGACAACAACAATGAGCAGTTCTTC,CASSPDNNNEQFF
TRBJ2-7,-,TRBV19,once,TGTGCCAGTAGCACATTTGGGGGTTACGAGCAGTACTTC,CASSTFGGYEQYF
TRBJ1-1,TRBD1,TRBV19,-,TGTGCCAGTCACCCGGGACAGGGGATGGAGGCTGAAGCTTTCTTT,CASHPGQGMEAEAFF
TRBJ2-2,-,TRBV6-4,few,TGTGCCAGCGGACGGGCGGACACCGGGGAGCTGTTTTTT,CASGRADTGELFF
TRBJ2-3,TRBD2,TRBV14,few,TGTGCCAGCAGCCACGAACCCTTAGCGGGAGAGGAGGCAGATACGCAGTATTTT,CASSHEPLAGEEADTQYF
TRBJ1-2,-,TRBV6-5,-,TGTGCCAGCCGACCGGACAGATACTATGGCTACACCTTC,CASRPDRYYGYTF
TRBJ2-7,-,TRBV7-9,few,TGTGCCAGCAGCTTAGGGTCGCGGTTCGGCTACGAGCAGTACTTC,CASSLGSRFGYEQYF
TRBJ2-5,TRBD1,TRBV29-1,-,TGCAGCGTCGAATGGGTACAGACAGGGCTTTCTGGGACCCAGTACTTC,CSVEWVQTGLSGTQYF
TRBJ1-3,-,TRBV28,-,TGTGCCAGCAAGATATCAGGGTCGGGAAACACCATATATTTT,CASKISGSGNTIYF
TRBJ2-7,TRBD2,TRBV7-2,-,TGTGCCAGCAGTCACACTAGCGGGGGGTACGAGCAGTACTTC,CASSHTSGGYEQYF
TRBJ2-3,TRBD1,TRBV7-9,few,TGTGCCAGCAGCGGTCCGACAGGGGTCGCCGATACGCAGTATTTT,CASSGPTGVADTQYF
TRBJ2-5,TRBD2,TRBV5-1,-,TGCGCCAGCAGCTTCGGGACTAGCGTCGCACAAGAGACCCAGTACTTC,CASSFGTSVAQETQYF
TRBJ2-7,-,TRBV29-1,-,TGCAGCGTTGTGCGGGGTGGCGAGCAGTACTTC,CSVVRGGEQYF
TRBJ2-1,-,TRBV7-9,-,TGTGCCAGCAGCGCCCCTTTTAGTGTCCATGAGCAGTTCTTC,CASSAPFSVHEQFF
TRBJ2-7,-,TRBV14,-,TGTGCCAGCAGCCAAGAAGGAGGGCTCGAGCAGTACTTC,CASSQEGGLEQYF
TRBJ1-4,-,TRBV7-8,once,TGTGCCAGCAGCCTCAATGGGGAAAAACTGTTTTTT,CASSLNGEKLFF
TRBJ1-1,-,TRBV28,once,TGTGCCAGCAGTTTGGCGATGATCACTGAAGCTTTCTTT,CASSLAMITEAFF